A selection of T cell receptor beta chains follows, all from one sample in a study of blood T cell repertoires in COVID-19. Method: immunoSEQ multiplex PCR; TCRdb's copy keeps in-frame clones and lacks some. The sample has 180,000 or so clones; roughly 80% are singletons. The specimen sequenced was peripheral blood. The receptor source for this set is a human donor with acute or convalescent COVID-19. The donor label of this sample is uncertain. CDR3s include the opening cysteine and the closing phenylalanine or tryptophan. A D gene is named only where the DNA matches it firmly. The size of a clone is reported for some rows only, either as once, few or many, or as a class for expanded clones.

>NA|once|TRBJ2-5|TRBV29-1
TGCAGCGTTCCCTCCGTCATTCAGAGGGAGACCCAGTACTTC
CSVPSVIQRETQYF
>TRBD1|NA|TRBJ1-2|TRBV5-4
TGTGCCAGCAGCGGGACAGGCGGCAGCTATGGCTACACCTTC
CASSGTGGSYGYTF
>TRBD1|NA|TRBJ1-3|TRBV6-1
TGTGCCAGCAGTTCCCCGGACAGGGCTGGAAACACCATATATTTT
CASSSPDRAGNTIYF
>NA|NA|TRBJ2-1|TRBV7-9
TGTGCCAGCAGCGTTAGGGGTGAGATCTCCTACAATGAGCAGTTCTTC
CASSVRGEISYNEQFF
>NA|NA|TRBJ2-2|TRBV19
TGTGCCAGTAGCGATTTCGCTCGGGGTTGGGGTAGAACCGGGGAGCTGTTTTTT
CASSDFARGWGRTGELFF
>TRBD1|NA|TRBJ2-3|TRBV6-1
TGTGCCAGCAGTGGATCTCGGACAGGGGGTTTAGATACGCAGTATTTT
CASSGSRTGGLDTQYF
>NA|few|TRBJ2-7|TRBV9
TGTGCCAGCAGCGCCGAAGGTAGGGGCCACGAGCAGTACTTC
CASSAEGRGHEQYF
>TRBD2|many|TRBJ2-1|TRBV2
TGTGCCAGCGGGGACCCAGCGGTAGCGGGGGTCAATGAGCAGTTCTTC
CASGDPAVAGVNEQFF
>TRBD1|once|TRBJ1-2|TRBV11-2
TGTGCCAGCAGCGGCCGGGACAGGGCACTGAATGGCTACACCTTC
CASSGRDRALNGYTF
>TRBD2|NA|TRBJ2-7|TRBV27
TGTGCCAGCAGTTCGGCGGGAGGGCCATTAAGGAACGAGCAGTACTTC
CASSSAGGPLRNEQYF
>TRBD1|NA|TRBJ1-4|TRBV9
TGTGCCAGCAGCGGTGAGGACAGGGGAGGCGAAAAACTGTTTTTT
CASSGEDRGGEKLFF
>NA|NA|TRBJ1-1|TRBV6-6
TGTGCCAGCATTCAAGGGGATATGAACACTGAAGCTTTCTTT
CASIQGDMNTEAFF
>TRBD1|NA|TRBJ1-2|TRBV3-1/TRBV3-2
TGTGCCAGCAGCCAAGATCAGGGGGCGAGATATGGCTACACCTTC
CASSQDQGARYGYTF
>NA|NA|TRBJ1-3|TRBV3-1/TRBV3-2
TGTGCCAGCAGCCAAGGGGCAGGGGGAAACACCATATATTTT
CASSQGAGGNTIYF
>TRBD1|NA|TRBJ2-5|TRBV6-5
TGTGCCAGCCAGACAGGGCCACAAGAGACCCAGTACTTC
CASQTGPQETQYF
>TRBD1|NA|TRBJ2-2|TRBV2
TGTGCCAGCAGTGCCGACAGGGCCACCACCGGGGAGCTGTTTTTT
CASSADRATTGELFF
>TRBD1|few|TRBJ1-1|TRBV19
TGTGCCAGTAGTATAGGGACAGGGAACACTGAAGCTTTCTTT
CASSIGTGNTEAFF
>NA|NA|TRBJ2-1|TRBV30
TGTGCCTGGAGTGTATTGTCACAGGAGCAGTTCTTC
CAWSVLSQEQFF